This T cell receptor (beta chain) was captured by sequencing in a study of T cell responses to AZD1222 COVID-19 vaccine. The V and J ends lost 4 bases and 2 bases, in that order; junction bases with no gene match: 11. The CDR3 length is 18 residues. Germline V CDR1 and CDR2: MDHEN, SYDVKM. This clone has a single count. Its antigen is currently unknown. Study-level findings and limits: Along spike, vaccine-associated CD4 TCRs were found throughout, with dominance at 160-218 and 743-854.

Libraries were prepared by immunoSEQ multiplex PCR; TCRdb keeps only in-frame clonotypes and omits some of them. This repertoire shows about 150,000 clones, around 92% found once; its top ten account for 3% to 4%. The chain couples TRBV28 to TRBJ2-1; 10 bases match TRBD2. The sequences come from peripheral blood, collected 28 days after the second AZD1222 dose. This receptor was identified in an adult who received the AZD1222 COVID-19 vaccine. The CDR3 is CASSSPWASGGTYNEQFF. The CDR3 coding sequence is TGTGCCAGCAGTTCACCCTGGGCTAGCGGGGGTACCTACAATGAGCAGTTCTTC.